The 25 T cell receptor beta chains listed next were all sequenced from one sample in a study of CD4 T cells in relation to SARS-CoV-2 and coronaviruses. These receptors' antigens are unknown. Some clones are missing from TCRdb's copy, which holds only in-frame ones; the method was immunoSEQ multiplex PCR. The table records about 22,000 clones, about 69% of them present only once. The unexposed donors gave CD4+ T cells in about 2011-2019, prior to COVID-19. Isolation of CD4+ T cells took place after less than 13 days in culture. Sequenced input: CD4+ T cells from PBMCs, cultured in vitro. These receptor sequences come from a human donor in good health.

This chain uses TRBV21-1 with TRBJ2-1. TRBV21-1 is noted as a pseudogene. CDR3 length equals 15 residues. The CDR3 region is CASSKDFSAINEQFF. The CDR3 DNA reads TGTGCCAGCAGCAAAGATTTTTCGGCTATCAATGAGCAGTTCTTC.

This sequence joins TRBV7-7 and TRBJ2-2; 10 nucleotides line up with TRBD1. CDR1 and CDR2 from the germline V gene are SSHAT and FNYEAQ (reference sequence). The CDR3 loop spans 17 amino acids. CDR3 residues: CASASAPGQGSTGELFF. Here the CDR3 DNA reads TGTGCTAGCGCTAGTGCACCGGGACAGGGGTCCACCGGGGAGCTGTTTTTT.

CDR3: CASSVAASVRESGEQFF. DNA for the CDR3: TGTGCCAGCAGCGTAGCGGCCTCCGTTAGAGAATCGGGTGAGCAGTTCTTC. The chain employs TRBV9 and TRBJ2-1; no clear D. Between the trimmed V and J ends, which lost 0 bases and 9 bases, there was a span of 22 bases. Germline assignment: CDR1 SGDLS and CDR2 YYNGEE. The CDR3 spans 17 residues.

This rearrangement joins TRBV6-5 to TRBJ2-7, with 12 bases fitting TRBD2. The CDR3 has 15 residues. J was trimmed by 2 bases and V by 6 bases; bases with no gene match: 5. Per germline, CDR1 MNHEY and CDR2 SVGAGI. The CDR3 region has the DNA TGTGCCAGCAGGCTAGCGGGAGGGGAAACCTACGAGCAGTACTTC. It translates to CASRLAGGETYEQYF.

J is TRBJ1-1 and V is TRBV23-1, with 9 nucleotides matching TRBD1. TRBV23-1 belongs to the ORF category, with a function that is uncertain. V lost 4 bases to trimming and J lost 3 bases; unmatched junction nucleotides: 15. The CDR3 runs to 18 residues. CDR3 in DNA: TGCGCCAGCAGTCCGTCCGGACAGGGGATAAACGGGGACACTGAAGCTTTCTTT. This encodes CASSPSGQGINGDTEAFF.

The sample holds one count of this clone. J is TRBJ1-2 and V is TRBV30, with 8 bases aligning to TRBD1. The germline V gene has CDR1 GTSNPN and CDR2 SVGIG (reference sequence). Trimming took 4 bases from V and 7 from J; bases not matched to a gene: 8. The CDR3 loop spans 13 amino acids. The CDR3 sequence is CAWITGGARGYTF. For the CDR3, the DNA is TGTGCCTGGATTACAGGGGGGGCTCGTGGCTACACCTTC. The variable domain in full, with the rest retrieved from reference TRBV30 and TRBJ1-2, is SQTIHQWPATLVQPVGSPLSLECTVEGTSNPNLYWYRQAAGRGLQLLFYSVGIGQISSEVPQNLSASRPQDRQFILSSKKLLLSDSGFYLCAWITGGARGYTFGSGTRLTVV.

This clone was found a few times. The V and J genes are TRBV11-2 and TRBJ2-2; D may match TRBD1 or TRBD2 (5 bases each). The germline V and J ends were trimmed by 4 bases and 5 bases, with 14 bases remaining between them. The CDR3 is 15 amino acids. The V gene's germline CDR1 is SGHAT and CDR2 FQNNGV. The CDR3 nucleotides read TGTGCCAGCAGCTCGAACACTTGGGGGACCGGGGAGCTGTTTTTT. Translated: CASSSNTWGTGELFF.

The chain combines TRBV7-9 with TRBJ1-2; D remains unclear. CDR1 SEHNR and CDR2 FQNEAQ come from the germline V gene (reference sequence). V lost 4 bases and J lost 2, with 2 bases in between. There are 11 residues in the CDR3. CDR3 sequence: CASSYNYGYTF. CDR3 bases: TGTGCCAGCAGCTACAACTATGGCTACACCTTC.

This clone has only a few counts. V and J are TRBV7-2 and TRBJ1-2; TRBD1 matches 8 bases. The CDR3 has 14 residues. V was pared by 2 bases and J by 7 bases, with 6 bases of the junction left unmatched. Per the germline V gene, CDR1 is SGHTA and CDR2 is FQGNSA. In nucleotides, the CDR3 is TGTGCCAGCAGCTTACAGGGGGCTCTAGGTGGCTACACCTTC. Amino acids: CASSLQGALGGYTF. The variable domain in full, with the rest retrieved from reference TRBV7-2 and TRBJ1-2, is GAGVSQSPSNKVTEKGKDVELRCDPISGHTALYWYRQSLGQGLEFLIYFQGNSAPDKSGLPSDRFSAERTGGSVSTLTIQRTQQEDSAVYLCASSLQGALGGYTFGSGTRLTVV.

This sequence joins TRBV5-5 and TRBJ2-5; possibly TRBD2 for D (6 bases). The CDR3 totals 15 residues. The germline V gene has CDR1 SGHKS and CDR2 YYEKEE (reference sequence). Deletions cut 4 bases from V and 5 bases from J, with 18 bases between. The CDR3 nucleotides read TGTGCCAGCAGCGGCGGGGTAGCTGACCGGGAGACCCAGTACTTC. This translates into CASSGGVADRETQYF.

The V gene is TRBV10-3, the J gene TRBJ2-7, with 13 bases lining up with TRBD2. Germline CDR1 reads ENHRY; CDR2 reads SYGVKD. V was clipped by 3 bases and J by 6 bases; unmatched bases: 2. The CDR3 extends over 14 amino acids. The DNA of the CDR3 is TGTGCCATCAGTGAACTAGCGGGGGGGCTCGAGCAGTACTTC. Translated: CAISELAGGLEQYF.

The rearrangement links TRBV4-1 to TRBJ1-5, with 9 positions matching TRBD1. V lost 2 bases and J lost 6; bases outside the gene matches: 8. CDR3 length: 16 residues. CDR1 is MGHRA and CDR2 is YSYEKL in the germline V gene. CDR3 sequence reads: CASSQLTGGAIQPQHF. The CDR3 DNA follows: TGCGCCAGCAGCCAACTTACAGGGGGCGCGATTCAGCCCCAGCATTTT.

V gene TRBV6-2 or TRBV6-3 combines with J gene TRBJ2-7; 9 bases agree with TRBD1. From germline, CDR1 is MNHEY and CDR2 SVGEGT. The J segment lost 1 base and the V segment lost 0 bases, leaving 1 base of the junction unmatched. The CDR3 has 15 amino acids. The CDR3 loop is CASSYSGQGSYEQYF. The CDR3 nucleotides read TGTGCCAGCAGTTACTCGGGACAGGGATCCTACGAGCAGTACTTC.

The rearrangement joins TRBV5-1 to TRBJ2-3, with TRBD2 matching 12 bases. The CDR3 runs to 19 residues. CDR1 and CDR2 (germline): SGHRS, YFSETQ. Trimming cost V 3 bases and J 3 bases; bases outside gene matches: 14. Written as DNA, the CDR3 is TGCGCCAGCAGCTCCAACCCAAGACTAGCGGGAGTGAGGACAGATACGCAGTATTTT. Its protein is CASSSNPRLAGVRTDTQYF.

J is TRBJ1-2 and V is TRBV11-2; D might be TRBD1 (5 bases). Germline CDR1 is SGHAT and CDR2 is FQNNGV. There are 12 residues in the CDR3. Trimming removed 1 base at V and 7 bases at J, with 7 bases between. CDR3: CASSLGGGGYTF. CDR3 in DNA: TGTGCCAGCAGCTTAGGGGGGGGTGGCTACACCTTC.

This clone was seen more than once but under ten times. V usage is TRBV20-1 and J usage is TRBJ1-4; D call uncertain. The V and J ends lost 6 bases and 4 bases respectively, with 6 bases between them. CDR1 and CDR2 (germline): DFQATT, SNEGSKA (reference sequence). The CDR3 contains 11 residues. The DNA of the CDR3 is TGCAGTGCACAAAATAATGAAAAACTGTTTTTT. It specifies CSAQNNEKLFF.

This clone was counted only a few times. The chain couples TRBV6-5 to TRBJ1-6; D ambiguous. This CDR3 has 14 residues. Trimming cost V 4 bases and J 6 bases, with 10 bases left between them. CDR1 and CDR2 from the germline V gene are MNHEY and SVGAGI. CDR3 residues: CASSLARGNSPLHF. DNA for the CDR3: TGTGCCAGCAGTTTGGCCAGAGGTAATTCACCCCTCCACTTT.

This clone was detected only a few times. V usage is TRBV10-3 and J usage is TRBJ2-2; no definite D call. The V end lost 0 bases, the J end lost 6 bases, and 8 bases lay between the germline ends. The CDR3 sequence is 14 residues long. In germline, CDR1 is ENHRY, CDR2 SYGVKD. CDR3 sequence reads: CAISESLRPGELFF. DNA of the CDR3: TGTGCCATCAGTGAGTCGCTGAGGCCCGGGGAGCTGTTTTTT.

This chain joins TRBV5-1 and TRBJ2-5; 11 nucleotides agree with TRBD1. The CDR3 has 14 amino acids. Germline loops: CDR1 SGHRS, CDR2 YFSETQ. J gave up 4 bases and V 4 bases, and 3 bases lay outside the gene matches. The CDR3 sequence: CASSRGQGGETQYF. The CDR3 bases are TGCGCCAGCAGCCGGGGACAGGGGGGAGAGACCCAGTACTTC.

The rearrangement uses TRBV6-1 and TRBJ2-4; D perhaps matches TRBD2 (6 bases). Germline V gene data show CDR1 as MNHNS and CDR2 as SASEGT. The CDR3 totals 17 residues. V was trimmed by 2 bases and J by 3 bases, leaving 17 bases between them. The CDR3 sequence: CASSEFVGGFDKNIQYF. CDR3 DNA sequence: TGTGCCAGCAGTGAATTCGTAGGAGGGTTCGACAAAAACATTCAGTACTTC.

This chain joins TRBV6-5 and TRBJ1-6; 12 positions agree with TRBD1. Per the germline V gene, CDR1 is MNHEY and CDR2 is SVGAGI. With V trimmed by 5 bases and J by 10 bases, 6 bases remained unmatched. This CDR3 is built from 15 residues. The CDR3 DNA is TGTGCCAGCAGTCGGGACAGGGGGCTTCGGTCACCCCTCCACTTT. Translation: CASSRDRGLRSPLHF.

The genes are TRBV7-8 and TRBJ1-4; D might be TRBD1 (5 bases). V lost 6 bases to trimming and J lost 8 bases, with 16 bases between them. The CDR3 extends over 14 amino acids. CDR1 and CDR2 (germline): SGHVS, FQNEAQ. Here the CDR3 reads CASREGTVKEKLFF. CDR3 in DNA: TGTGCCAGCAGAGAGGGGACTGTAAAGGAAAAACTGTTTTTT.

This clone has a handful of counts. V usage is TRBV5-1 and J usage is TRBJ2-7; 7 nucleotides align to TRBD2. Germline values: CDR1 SGHRS, CDR2 YFSETQ. The CDR3 spans 15 residues. J was trimmed by 7 bases and V by 3 bases; bases with no gene match: 13. CDR3 bases: TGCGCCAGCAGCTCCGGGACTATTCCTGCGGGAGAGCAGTACTTC. Amino acids: CASSSGTIPAGEQYF.

This rearrangement joins TRBV19 to TRBJ2-1; 9 nucleotides match TRBD2. The CDR3 is 16 residues long. CDR1 is LNHDA and CDR2 is SQIVND in the germline V gene (reference sequence). The junction had 10 bases not matched to a gene; V was cut back by 5 bases and J by 5 bases. This CDR3 is CASSELAGGGDNEQFF. In DNA form, the CDR3 reads TGTGCCAGTAGTGAGCTAGCGGGCGGGGGGGACAATGAGCAGTTCTTC.

This clone was seen only a few times. The chain has TRBV5-1 and TRBJ1-3, with D perhaps matching TRBD1 (6 bases). The germline V gene encodes CDR1 SGHRS and CDR2 YFSETQ. The V gene lost 2 bases and the J gene lost 6 bases, with 21 bases spanning the gap. The CDR3 has 17 residues. CDR3 nucleotide sequence: TGCGCCAGCAGCTTAAACCCAGGGGCAGGCACCCTAAACACCATATATTTT. Translating it yields CASSLNPGAGTLNTIYF.